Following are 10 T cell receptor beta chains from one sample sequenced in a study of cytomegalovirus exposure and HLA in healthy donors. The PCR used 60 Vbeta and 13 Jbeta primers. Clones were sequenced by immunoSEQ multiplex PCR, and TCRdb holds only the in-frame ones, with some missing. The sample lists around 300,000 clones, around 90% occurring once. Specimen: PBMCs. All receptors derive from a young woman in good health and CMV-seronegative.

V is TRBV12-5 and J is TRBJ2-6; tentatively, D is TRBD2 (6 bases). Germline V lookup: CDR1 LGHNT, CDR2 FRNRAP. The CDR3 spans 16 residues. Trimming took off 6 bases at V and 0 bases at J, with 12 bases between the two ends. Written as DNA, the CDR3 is TGTGCTAGTGGGCGGGACGGTGACTCTGGGGCCAACGTCCTGACTTTC. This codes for CASGRDGDSGANVLTF. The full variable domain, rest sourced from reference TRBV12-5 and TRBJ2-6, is DARVTQTPRHKVTEMGQEVTMRCQPILGHNTVFWYRQTMMQGLELLAYFRNRAPLDDSGMPKDRFSAEMPDATLATLKIQPSEPRDSAVYFCASGRDGDSGANVLTFGAGSRLTVL.

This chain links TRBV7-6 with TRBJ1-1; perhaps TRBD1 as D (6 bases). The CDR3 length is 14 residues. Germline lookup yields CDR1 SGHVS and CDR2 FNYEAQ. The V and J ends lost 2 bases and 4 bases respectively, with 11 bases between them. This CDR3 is CASSLSGGPTEAFF. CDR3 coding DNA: TGTGCCAGCAGCTTATCGGGGGGCCCCACTGAAGCTTTCTTT.

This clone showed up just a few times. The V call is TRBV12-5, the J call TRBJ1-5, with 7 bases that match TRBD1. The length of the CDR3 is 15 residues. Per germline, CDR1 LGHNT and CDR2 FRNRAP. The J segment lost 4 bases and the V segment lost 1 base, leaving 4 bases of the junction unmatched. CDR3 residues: CASGLASGGNQPQHF. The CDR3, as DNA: TGTGCTAGTGGTTTGGCTTCAGGGGGGAATCAGCCCCAGCATTTT.

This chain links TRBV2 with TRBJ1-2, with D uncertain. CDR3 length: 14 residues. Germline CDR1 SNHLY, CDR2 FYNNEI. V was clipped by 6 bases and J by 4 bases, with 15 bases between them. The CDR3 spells CASSLNAGIYGYTF. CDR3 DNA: TGTGCCAGCAGCCTAAACGCGGGCATCTATGGCTACACCTTC.

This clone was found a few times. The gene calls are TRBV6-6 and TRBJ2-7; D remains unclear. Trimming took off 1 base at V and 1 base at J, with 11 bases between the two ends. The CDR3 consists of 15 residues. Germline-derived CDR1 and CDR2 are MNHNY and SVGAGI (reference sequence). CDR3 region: CASSYWAAPSYEQYF. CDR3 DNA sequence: TGTGCCAGCAGTTACTGGGCCGCTCCTTCCTACGAGCAGTACTTC.

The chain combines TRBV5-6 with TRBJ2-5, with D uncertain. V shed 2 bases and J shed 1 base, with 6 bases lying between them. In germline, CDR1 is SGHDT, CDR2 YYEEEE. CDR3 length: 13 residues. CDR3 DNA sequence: TGTGCCAGCAGCTTACTACGCCAAGAGACCCAGTACTTC. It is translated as CASSLLRQETQYF.

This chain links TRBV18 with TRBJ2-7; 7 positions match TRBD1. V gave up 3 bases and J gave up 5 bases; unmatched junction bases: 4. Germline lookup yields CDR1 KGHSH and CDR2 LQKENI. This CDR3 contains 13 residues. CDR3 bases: TGTGCCAGCTCACCGGACAGGTTCCACGAGCAGTACTTC. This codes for CASSPDRFHEQYF.

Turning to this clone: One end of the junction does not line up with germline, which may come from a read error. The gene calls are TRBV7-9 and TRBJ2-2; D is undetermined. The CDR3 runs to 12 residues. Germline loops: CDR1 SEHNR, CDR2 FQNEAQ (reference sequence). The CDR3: CSSSFPPLELFF. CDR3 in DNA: TGTTCCAGCAGCTTCCCCCCTTTAGAGCTGTTTTTT.

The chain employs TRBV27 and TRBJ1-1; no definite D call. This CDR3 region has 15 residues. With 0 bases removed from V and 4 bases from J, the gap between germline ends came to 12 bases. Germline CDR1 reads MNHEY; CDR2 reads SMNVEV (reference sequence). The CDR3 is CASSLSRGTGTEAFF. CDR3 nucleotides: TGTGCCAGCAGTTTATCTCGGGGTACGGGCACTGAAGCTTTCTTT.

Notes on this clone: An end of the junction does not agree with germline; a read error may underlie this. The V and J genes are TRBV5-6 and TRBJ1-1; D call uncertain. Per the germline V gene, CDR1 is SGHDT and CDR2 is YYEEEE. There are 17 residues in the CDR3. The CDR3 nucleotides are TGTGCCAGCACCTTGCCCCCTTGGAAGGGCCGGGGCACTGAAGCTTTCTTT. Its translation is CASTLPPWKGRGTEAFF.